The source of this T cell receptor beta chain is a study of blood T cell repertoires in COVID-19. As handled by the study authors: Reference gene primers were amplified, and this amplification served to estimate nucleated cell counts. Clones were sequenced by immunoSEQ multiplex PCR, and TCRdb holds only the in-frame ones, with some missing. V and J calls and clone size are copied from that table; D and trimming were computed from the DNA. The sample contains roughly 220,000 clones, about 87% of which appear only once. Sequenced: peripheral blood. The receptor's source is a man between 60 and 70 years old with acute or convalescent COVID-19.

CDR3: CASSESAGGRGGYTF. The DNA of the CDR3 is TGCGCCAGCAGTGAGTCGGCAGGGGGTCGCGGTGGCTACACCTTC. The chain is built from TRBV10-1 and TRBJ1-2; TRBD1 matches at 7 bases. The CDR3 runs to 15 residues. With V trimmed by 0 bases and J by 7 bases, 8 bases remained unmatched. Germline-derived CDR1 and CDR2 are WNHNN and SYGVQD (reference sequence).